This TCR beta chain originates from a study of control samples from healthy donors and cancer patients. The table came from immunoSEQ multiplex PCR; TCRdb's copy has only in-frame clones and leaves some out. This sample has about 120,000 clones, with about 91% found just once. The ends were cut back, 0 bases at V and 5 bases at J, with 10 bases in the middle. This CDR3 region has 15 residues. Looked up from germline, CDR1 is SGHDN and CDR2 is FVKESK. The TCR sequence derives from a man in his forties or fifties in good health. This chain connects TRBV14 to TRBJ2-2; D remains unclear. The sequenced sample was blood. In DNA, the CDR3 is TGTGCCAGCAGCCAAGATCTATCTCCTACCGGGGAGCTGTTTTTT. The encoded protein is CASSQDLSPTGELFF.